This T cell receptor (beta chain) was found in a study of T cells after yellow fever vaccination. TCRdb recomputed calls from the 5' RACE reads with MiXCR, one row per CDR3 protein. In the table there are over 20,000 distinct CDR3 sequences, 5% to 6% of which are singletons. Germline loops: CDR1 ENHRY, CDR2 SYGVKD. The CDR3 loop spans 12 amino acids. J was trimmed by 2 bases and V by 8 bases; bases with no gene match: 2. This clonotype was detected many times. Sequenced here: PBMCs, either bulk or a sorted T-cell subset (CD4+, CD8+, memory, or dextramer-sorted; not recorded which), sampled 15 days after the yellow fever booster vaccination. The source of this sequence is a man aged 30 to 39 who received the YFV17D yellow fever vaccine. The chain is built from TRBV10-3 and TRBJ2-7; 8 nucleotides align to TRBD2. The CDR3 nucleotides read TGTGCCATCGGAGCGGGAGCCTACGAGCAGTACTTC. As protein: CAIGAGAYEQYF.